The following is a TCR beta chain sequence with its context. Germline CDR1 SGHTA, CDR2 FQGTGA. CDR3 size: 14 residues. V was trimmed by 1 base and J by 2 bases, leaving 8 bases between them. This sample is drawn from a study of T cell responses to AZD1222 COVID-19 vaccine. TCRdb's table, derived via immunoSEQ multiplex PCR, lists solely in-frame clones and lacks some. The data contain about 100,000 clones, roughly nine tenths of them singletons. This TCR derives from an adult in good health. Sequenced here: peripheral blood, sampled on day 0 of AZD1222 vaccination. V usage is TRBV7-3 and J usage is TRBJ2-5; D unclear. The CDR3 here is CASSLMGSQETQYF. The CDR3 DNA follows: TGTGCCAGCAGCTTAATGGGATCTCAAGAGACCCAGTACTTC.